The entry below describes one T cell receptor (beta chain). This record comes from a study of CD4 and CD8 cells across lung adenocarcinoma regions. The CDR3 is 16 amino acids. Per germline, CDR1 MNHNS and CDR2 SASEGT. TCRdb re-called the PCR reads with MiXCR, one entry per CDR3 protein. The data contain tens of thousands of distinct CDR3 sequences, approximately 52% of them singletons. The material sequenced was CD4+ T cells from the center of a lung tumor. The sequence derives from a male donor with lung adenocarcinoma. The CD4 and CD8 labels of this study may be unreliable. The chain links TRBV6-1 to TRBJ2-1, with 7 bases lining up with TRBD2. Matching the DNA end better, TRBJ2-7 makes the J call doubtful. This CDR3 reads CASSEGFSAGNYEQYF. The CDR3 nucleotides are TGTGCCAGCAGTGAAGGTTTTTCAGCGGGAAACTACGAGCAGTACTTC.